Below, 9 T cell receptor beta chains from the same sample are listed, as sequenced in a study of T cell repertoires in cytomegalovirus infection (dated by TCRdb to between 2018 and 2021). Instrument used: Illumina HiSeq 1500. The public reads were reprocessed in TCRdb via fastp at Q25 and MiXCR, keeping in-frame beta chains. Rows matching on CDR3 protein sequence are summarized as one entry with the most common DNA and genes. For this sample there are approximately 150,000 distinct CDR3 sequences; about 6.5% appear just once. The ten biggest clones cover under 20% of the sample. Sequenced sample: PBMCs. These receptors were collected from a human donor in good health (CMV status not recorded). Some clones in this sample may be carry-over from other donors' samples.

V and J are TRBV19 and TRBJ2-7; TRBD2 matches 8 bases. Germline V lookup: CDR1 LNHDA, CDR2 SQIVND (reference sequence). With 2 bases clipped from V and 0 bases from J, the junction kept 3 bases outside the gene matches. This CDR3 comprises 15 residues. CDR3 loop: CASSIRGTSSYEQYF. Written as DNA, the CDR3 is TGTGCCAGTAGTATAAGAGGGACTAGCTCCTACGAGCAGTACTTC. Filled out from reference TRBV19 and TRBJ2-7, the complete variable domain reads DGGITQSPKYLFRKEGQNVTLSCEQNLNHDAMYWYRQDPGQGLRLIYYSQIVNDFQKGDIAEGYSVSREKKESFPLTVTSAQKNPTAFYLCASSIRGTSSYEQYFGPGTRLTVT.

This clonotype was seen a few times. CDR3 sequence: CASSQDPYRFAGNTIYF. CDR3 in DNA: TGTGCCAGCAGCCAAGATCCGTACAGGTTCGCTGGAAACACCATATATTTT. This chain links TRBV4-2 with TRBJ1-3; a possible D gene is TRBD1 (5 bases). V gave up 0 bases and J gave up 2 bases, with 14 bases separating them. The CDR3 contains 17 residues. Germline V gene data show CDR1 as LGHNA and CDR2 as YNFKEQ.

As regards this clonotype: The germline gene is not matched at one end of the junction; a read error may be the cause. The chain uses TRBV20-1 and TRBJ2-5, with 15 bases matching TRBD2. CDR1 and CDR2 (germline): DFQATT, SNEGSKA (reference sequence). The CDR3 is 14 residues long. The CDR3 loop reads CSARAPGLAGGFLF. The CDR3 DNA reads as TGCAGTGCTAGAGCCCCGGGACTAGCGGGGGGATTCCTCTTC.

In this sample, this clonotype turned up a few times. V is TRBV2 and J is TRBJ1-4; D uncertain. V lost 6 bases and J lost 0, with 2 bases in between. The germline V gene has CDR1 SNHLY and CDR2 FYNNEI. The CDR3 runs to 12 residues. In nucleotides, the CDR3 is TGTGCCAGCAGAACAACTAATGAAAAACTGTTTTTT. Translating gives CASRTTNEKLFF.

This clonotype was counted ten times or more. The chain has TRBV7-8 and TRBJ2-2; TRBD1 might be the D (6 bases). Germline assignment: CDR1 SGHVS and CDR2 FQNEAQ. The CDR3 is 16 residues long. The V and J ends lost 6 bases and 3 bases respectively, with 17 bases between them. CDR3 bases: TGTGCCAGCAGTTTGCTATCCCAGGGGCACACCGGGGAGCTGTTTTTT. It translates to CASSLLSQGHTGELFF.

This clonotype was counted many times. The chain couples TRBV28 to TRBJ1-5, with D unresolved. Trimming left V 5 bases short and J 4 bases short, with 21 bases between. This CDR3 is built from 17 residues. The V gene's germline CDR1 is MDHEN and CDR2 SYDVKM. CDR3 DNA: TGTGCCAGCAGTCCATGGGCAGGCCTCACCAGTAATCAGCCCCAGCATTTT. Protein product: CASSPWAGLTSNQPQHF. Full variable domain (rest looked up from reference TRBV28 and TRBJ1-5): DVKVTQSSRYLVKRTGEKVFLECVQDMDHENMFWYRQDPGLGLRLIYFSYDVKMKEKGDIPEGYSVSREKKERFSLILESASTNQTSMYLCASSPWAGLTSNQPQHFGDGTRLSIL.

In its sample, this clonotype was seen many times. The V call is TRBV30, the J call TRBJ2-1; tentative D call: TRBD2 (5 bases). The CDR3 length is 13 residues. Germline V lookup: CDR1 GTSNPN, CDR2 SVGIG (reference sequence). V was shortened by 2 bases and J by 10 bases, with 15 bases between the two germline ends. The CDR3 DNA is TGTGCCTGGAGTCCCGACTCGGAGCGGGAGCAGTTCTTC. It yields the protein CAWSPDSEREQFF. Looking up the rest from reference TRBV30 and TRBJ2-1 gives the full variable domain: SQTIHQWPATLVQPVGSPLSLECTVEGTSNPNLYWYRQAAGRGLQLLFYSVGIGQISSEVPQNLSASRPQDRQFILSSKKLLLSDSGFYLCAWSPDSEREQFFGPGTRLTVL.

This clonotype was counted ten times or more. CDR3 residues: CASSLVVVGNTGELFF. CDR3 DNA sequence: TGTGCCAGCAGCTTAGTAGTGGTAGGGAACACCGGGGAGCTGTTTTTT. This rearrangement joins TRBV7-8 to TRBJ2-2; the D is unclear. The CDR3 spans 16 residues. The germline V gene encodes CDR1 SGHVS and CDR2 FQNEAQ. Trimming cost V 1 base and J 1 base, with 10 bases left between them.

This clonotype came up many times. The V call is TRBV5-6, the J call TRBJ2-5, with D unclear. The CDR3 loop spans 15 amino acids. Trimming took 0 bases from V and 5 from J, leaving 14 bases between them. Germline CDR1 SGHDT, CDR2 YYEEEE. CDR3 amino acids: CASSLGGVAEETQYF. CDR3 DNA: TGTGCCAGCAGCTTGGGTGGGGTAGCAGAGGAGACCCAGTACTTC.